This T cell receptor (beta chain) originates from a study of blood T cell repertoires in COVID-19. This CDR3 is built from 15 residues. The germline gives CDR1 MNHEY, CDR2 SVGEGT. V lost 6 bases to trimming and J lost 5 bases, with 19 bases between them. Sequencing was performed with immunoSEQ multiplex PCR; in TCRdb, only in-frame clones are kept and a portion is missing. The sample has tens of thousands of clones, 80% seen once. The sequenced sample was peripheral blood. This receptor was taken from a human donor in a cohort sampled during active COVID-19. The chain combines TRBV6-2 or TRBV6-3 with TRBJ1-1; D remains unclear. The CDR3 DNA reads as TGTGCCAGCAGCCAGACTGGTGGGAGAGGAACTGAAGCTTTCTTT. Translating gives CASSQTGGRGTEAFF.